One and the same sample provided the 24 T cell receptor beta chains below, sequenced in a study of PD-1 blockade in classical Hodgkin lymphoma. All the patients suffered relapse after autologous stem cell transplantation, and brentuximab vedotin exposure differed. The data were produced by immunoSEQ multiplex PCR, yet TCRdb's version contains in-frame clones alone and is incomplete. The repertoire holds approximately 52,000 clones, with 73% as singletons. Specimen: peripheral blood mononuclear cells (PBMCs), collected before the second cycle of nivolumab. All receptors derive from a human donor with classical Hodgkin lymphoma.

The gene calls are TRBV6-5 and TRBJ1-1; D call uncertain. Germline CDR1 is MNHEY and CDR2 is SVGAGI. The CDR3 spans 14 residues. Trimming removed 2 bases from V and 6 bases from J, with 13 bases in between. The CDR3 spells CASSYLTVRPEAFF. Written as DNA, the CDR3 is TGTGCCAGCAGTTACCTCACGGTTCGGCCTGAAGCTTTCTTT.

V and J are TRBV11-3 and TRBJ2-7, with TRBD2 as a possible D gene (6 bases). Looked up from germline, CDR1 is SGHNT and CDR2 is YENEEA. Deletions cut 3 bases from V and 1 base from J, with 7 bases between. The CDR3 sequence is 13 residues long. In DNA form, the CDR3 reads TGTGCCAGCAGCTTTGCGGGATCCTACGAGCAGTACTTC. Translated, it gives CASSFAGSYEQYF.

The chain couples TRBV6-4 to TRBJ2-6; D gene ambiguous. This CDR3 region has 14 residues. V lost 6 bases and J lost 2, with 8 bases in between. Germline V gene data show CDR1 as MRHNA and CDR2 as SNTAGT. The CDR3 spells CASSSVPGANVLTF. As DNA, the CDR3 is TGTGCCAGCAGCAGTGTACCTGGGGCCAACGTCCTGACTTTC.

The chain couples TRBV6-5 to TRBJ1-6; 10 bases are a match to TRBD1. V lost 3 bases and J lost 9; bases outside the gene matches: 8. The CDR3 runs 16 residues. The germline V gene has CDR1 MNHEY and CDR2 SVGAGI. The CDR3 DNA follows: TGTGCCAGCAGTTATCCTCGGACAGGGGGGTTTTCACCCCTCCACTTT. It translates to CASSYPRTGGFSPLHF.

CDR3 DNA sequence: TGTGCCAGCAGCTTGGACCCCGTATTTGAGCAGTTCTTC. As protein: CASSLDPVFEQFF. J is TRBJ2-1 and V is TRBV7-2, with D uncertain. Trimming shortened V by 3 bases and J by 9 bases, and 12 bases separated the two germline ends. CDR1 is SGHTA, CDR2 FQGNSA, per germline. The CDR3 runs to 13 residues.

This CDR3 is CASSPFGRSGNTIYF. In nucleotides, the CDR3 is TGTGCCAGCTCACCATTCGGGCGATCTGGAAACACCATATATTTT. This chain connects TRBV18 to TRBJ1-3; no clear D gene. Germline V gene sequence: CDR1 KGHSH, CDR2 LQKENI. The germline V and J ends were trimmed by 2 bases and 1 base, with 9 bases remaining between them. The CDR3 spans 15 residues.

The chain recombines TRBV6-5 with TRBJ1-5; a possible D gene is TRBD1 (5 bases). Germline V lookup: CDR1 MNHEY, CDR2 SVGAGI. V lost 10 bases and J lost 2, with 18 bases in between. The CDR3 covers 15 residues. This CDR3 reads CATDPVGVGNQPQHF. Written as DNA, the CDR3 is TGTGCCACCGATCCCGTGGGGGTTGGCAATCAGCCCCAGCATTTT.

The genes are TRBV6-6 and TRBJ2-7; no clear D gene. Germline loops: CDR1 MNHNY, CDR2 SVGAGI (reference sequence). CDR3 length equals 12 residues. The V end was cut by 6 bases, the J end by 2 bases, with 8 bases between. Written as DNA, the CDR3 is TGTGCCAGCAGAGGGCGAACCTACGAGCAGTACTTC. This gives the protein CASRGRTYEQYF.

This chain links TRBV18 with TRBJ2-6; a possible D gene is TRBD1 (6 bases). Germline values: CDR1 KGHSH, CDR2 LQKENI. This CDR3 region has 16 residues. V lost 3 bases and J lost 1, with 10 bases in between. The CDR3 sequence: CASSPQGLSGANVLTF. Written as DNA, the CDR3 is TGTGCCAGCTCACCGCAGGGGTTATCTGGGGCCAACGTCCTGACTTTC.

The V call is TRBV11-2, the J call TRBJ2-7, with TRBD1 as a possible D gene (6 bases). The germline V gene encodes CDR1 SGHAT and CDR2 FQNNGV. The CDR3 loop spans 15 amino acids. V was clipped by 5 bases and J by 4 bases, with 18 bases between them. The CDR3 DNA reads TGTGCCAGCAGCCCATGGGGGCAGACCACTTACGAGCAGTACTTC. It encodes CASSPWGQTTYEQYF. The full variable domain, completed using reference TRBV11-2 and TRBJ2-7, is EAGVAQSPRYKIIEKRQSVAFWCNPISGHATLYWYQQILGQGPKLLIQFQNNGVVDDSQLPKDRFSAERLKGVDSTLKIQPAKLEDSAVYLCASSPWGQTTYEQYFGPGTRLTVT.

The chain couples TRBV5-4 to TRBJ2-1; 12 bases line up with TRBD2. The CDR3 has 16 amino acids. Trimming at V came to 4 bases and at J to 3 bases, leaving 5 bases not matched to a gene. The germline gives CDR1 SGHNT, CDR2 YYREEE (reference sequence). In DNA, the CDR3 is TGTGCCAGCAGCGTTGGACTAGCGGGATTCTACAATGAGCAGTTCTTC. This sequence encodes CASSVGLAGFYNEQFF.

This sequence joins TRBV21-1 and TRBJ2-1; TRBD1 was called by the table and not checked on the DNA. TRBV21-1 is shown as a pseudogene. The CDR3 has 15 amino acids. The CDR3 spells CASSMDRPNPNEQFF. In DNA form, the CDR3 reads TGTGCCAGCAGCATGGACAGGCCGAACCCCAATGAGCAGTTCTTC.

This chain connects TRBV5-1 to TRBJ2-3, with 10 bases fitting TRBD2. V was pared by 0 bases and J by 4 bases, with 5 bases of the junction left unmatched. The CDR3 spans 16 residues. The germline V gene encodes CDR1 SGHRS and CDR2 YFSETQ. Here the CDR3 DNA reads TGCGCCAGCAGCTTGGCCCTAGCGGGAGCAGCAGATACGCAGTATTTT. It is translated as CASSLALAGAADTQYF.

The rearrangement links TRBV18 to TRBJ1-1; 7 bases match TRBD1. J was trimmed by 3 bases and V by 4 bases; bases with no gene match: 8. Germline loops: CDR1 KGHSH, CDR2 LQKENI. This CDR3 is built from 15 residues. CDR3 loop: CASSLVITGDTEAFF. CDR3 bases: TGTGCCAGCTCACTCGTGATCACAGGGGACACTGAAGCTTTCTTT.

The chain is built from TRBV6-5 and TRBJ1-2; 8 bases are a match to TRBD1. J was trimmed by 7 bases and V by 4 bases; bases with no gene match: 8. The germline V gene encodes CDR1 MNHEY and CDR2 SVGAGI. The CDR3 is 14 amino acids. CDR3 protein: CASSFPGQGVGYTF. In DNA form, the CDR3 reads TGTGCCAGCAGTTTCCCCGGACAGGGTGTTGGCTACACCTTC.

This clone turned up a few times. The chain uses TRBV5-4 and TRBJ2-7; D may match TRBD1 or TRBD2 (6 bases each). CDR1 is SGHNT and CDR2 is YYREEE in the germline V gene (reference sequence). This CDR3 has 14 amino acids. The V end was cut by 1 base, the J end by 4 bases, with 12 bases between. CDR3 region: CASSLLVGGYEQYF. The DNA for the CDR3 is TGTGCCAGCAGCTTGTTAGTAGGGGGGTACGAGCAGTACTTC.

The V call is TRBV5-6, the J call TRBJ1-1; D is ambiguous. CDR3 size: 17 residues. Trimming removed 0 bases from V and 3 bases from J, with 18 bases in between. Germline V gene sequence: CDR1 SGHDT, CDR2 YYEEEE. CDR3: CASSLEASIGWDTEAFF. The CDR3 DNA reads as TGTGCCAGCAGCTTGGAGGCCTCTATTGGTTGGGACACTGAAGCTTTCTTT.

CDR3 coding DNA: TGTGCCAGCAGCTCCCCCCGCCCACAGCAAGAGACCCAGTACTTC. Its translation is CASSSPRPQQETQYF. The chain joins TRBV28 to TRBJ2-5; D is ambiguous. V lost 6 bases and J lost 2, with 16 bases in between. Per germline, CDR1 MDHEN and CDR2 SYDVKM. The CDR3 is 15 amino acids.

The chain couples TRBV27 to TRBJ2-2; the D gene is possibly TRBD2 (6 bases). The germline gives CDR1 MNHEY, CDR2 SMNVEV (reference sequence). The ends were cut back, 4 bases at V and 1 base at J, with 13 bases in the middle. This CDR3 contains 16 residues. In DNA, the CDR3 is TGTGCCAGCAGTTCACATCCGGGACTGAACACCGGGGAGCTGTTTTTT. Protein: CASSSHPGLNTGELFF.

The CDR3 reads CASIRLETQYF. DNA for the CDR3: TGTGCCAGCATCAGGTTGGAGACCCAGTACTTC. The V call is TRBV6-5, the J call TRBJ2-5; D is ambiguous. The CDR3 length is 11 residues. CDR1 is MNHEY and CDR2 is SVGAGI in the germline V gene. V gave up 7 bases and J gave up 5 bases, with 8 bases separating them.

This clone was observed a single time. As DNA, the CDR3 is TGTGCCAGCAGCATTGGACTAGCGGGAGAGTCCGAGCAGTACTTC. Translation: CASSIGLAGESEQYF. The gene calls are TRBV7-9 and TRBJ2-7, with 13 bases fitting TRBD2. The germline gives CDR1 SEHNR, CDR2 FQNEAQ (reference sequence). The CDR3 loop spans 15 amino acids. After removal of 5 bases from V and 6 bases from J, the junction contained 7 bases not matched to a gene.

CDR3 amino acids: CASSSLAANYEQYF. The CDR3 region has the DNA TGTGCCAGCAGCTCACTAGCGGCCAACTACGAGCAGTACTTC. V gene TRBV5-5 combines with J gene TRBJ2-7; 8 bases fit TRBD2. Germline CDR1 reads SGHKS; CDR2 reads YYEKEE (reference sequence). After removal of 3 bases from V and 3 bases from J, the junction contained 5 bases not matched to a gene. The CDR3 loop spans 14 amino acids.

The chain employs TRBV6-1 and TRBJ1-4; D gene ambiguous. V shed 8 bases and J shed 8 bases, with 15 bases lying between them. Germline CDR1 is MNHNS and CDR2 is SASEGT. The CDR3 loop spans 13 amino acids. Written as DNA, the CDR3 is TGTGCCAGCGGTCCCTACAGTGGCGAAAAACTGTTTTTT. Protein sequence: CASGPYSGEKLFF.

This clone was detected many times. The rearrangement uses TRBV7-9 and TRBJ1-2; 8 bases fit TRBD1. Germline values: CDR1 SEHNR, CDR2 FQNEAQ (reference sequence). The CDR3 runs to 13 residues. After removal of 2 bases from V and 6 bases from J, the junction contained 2 bases not matched to a gene. The CDR3 loop reads CASSLTGGDGYTF. Written as DNA, the CDR3 is TGTGCCAGCAGCTTAACAGGGGGAGATGGCTACACCTTC.